These 19 T cell receptor beta chains were sequenced from one sample in a study of OX40 agonist ivuxolimab in advanced cancers. Only in-frame clones appear in the TCRdb table, and some are missing; sequencing was by immunoSEQ multiplex PCR. Seen here are roughly 97,000 clones, over 85% observed once, and the top ten hold roughly 0.84%. The specimen was CD4+ or CD8+ T cells sorted from blood, collected in a trial of the OX40 agonist ivuxolimab. These receptors originate from an adult with an advanced solid tumor such as melanoma, head and neck, liver or kidney cancer.

This chain uses TRBV5-1 with TRBJ1-2, with 9 bases lining up with TRBD1. Trimming cost V 0 bases and J 5 bases; bases outside gene matches: 2. The CDR3 loop spans 14 amino acids. Germline CDR1 and CDR2: SGHRS and YFSETQ. CDR3 amino acids: CASSLGGQGYGYTF. The CDR3 DNA is TGCGCCAGCAGCTTGGGGGGACAGGGATATGGCTACACCTTC.

The rearrangement uses TRBV6-5 and TRBJ1-4, with TRBD1 matching 8 bases. CDR1 is MNHEY, CDR2 SVGAGI, per germline. The CDR3 has 14 amino acids. The ends lost 8 bases at V and 8 bases at J; junction bases unmatched: 10. CDR3 sequence reads: CASGKGDRREKLFF. The DNA of the CDR3 is TGTGCCAGCGGGAAGGGGGACAGGAGAGAAAAACTGTTTTTT.

This clone was seen only a few times. The V call is TRBV7-2, the J call TRBJ2-5; TRBD2 aligns across 8 bases. Losses at the gene ends were 6 bases for V and 7 bases for J; bases not matched to a gene: 16. The germline V gene encodes CDR1 SGHTA and CDR2 FQGNSA. This CDR3 spans 16 amino acids. The CDR3 sequence: CASRLTGLARGGTQYF. DNA of the CDR3: TGTGCCAGCAGACTTACTGGACTAGCCCGGGGAGGGACCCAGTACTTC.

J is TRBJ1-4 and V is TRBV9; 7 bases match TRBD1. Per the germline V gene, CDR1 is SGDLS and CDR2 is YYNGEE. Trimming cost V 1 base and J 2 bases; bases outside gene matches: 5. There are 16 residues in the CDR3. In DNA form, the CDR3 reads TGTGCCAGCAGCGTAAGGCCGACAGGGACTAATGAAAAACTGTTTTTT. It is translated as CASSVRPTGTNEKLFF. The full variable domain, with the rest looked up from reference TRBV9 and TRBJ1-4, is DSGVTQTPKHLITATGQRVTLRCSPRSGDLSVYWYQQSLDQGLQFLIQYYNGEERAKGNILERFSAQQFPDLHSELNLSSLELGDSALYFCASSVRPTGTNEKLFFGSGTQLSVL.

The chain has TRBV19 and TRBJ1-5; D remains ambiguous. The CDR3 has 13 amino acids. Germline CDR1 and CDR2: LNHDA and SQIVND (reference sequence). V lost 5 bases and J 5 bases, leaving 10 bases between the germline ends. CDR3 amino acids: CASSLGIDQPQHF. The CDR3 coding sequence is TGTGCCAGTAGTTTAGGTATTGATCAGCCCCAGCATTTT.

The chain has TRBV7-2 and TRBJ2-5; D uncertain. Germline-derived CDR1 and CDR2 are SGHTA and FQGNSA. Trimming pared 4 bases from V and 0 bases from J, leaving 9 bases between. This CDR3 has 14 residues. The CDR3 DNA sequence: TGTGCCAGCAGCTCCCGACGGAACCAAGAGACCCAGTACTTC. Translated: CASSSRRNQETQYF. The full variable domain, its missing parts supplied by reference TRBV7-2 and TRBJ2-5, is GAGVSQSPSNKVTEKGKDVELRCDPISGHTALYWYRQSLGQGLEFLIYFQGNSAPDKSGLPSDRFSAERTGGSVSTLTIQRTQQEDSAVYLCASSSRRNQETQYFGPGTRLLVL.

The chain is built from TRBV6-4 and TRBJ2-1, with D uncertain. The germline V and J ends were trimmed by 8 bases and 1 base, with 6 bases remaining between them. This CDR3 has 12 residues. In germline, CDR1 is MRHNA, CDR2 SNTAGT. The CDR3 region has the DNA TGTGCCAGCCTAAAGTCCTACAATGAGCAGTTCTTC. Translated: CASLKSYNEQFF.

The table lists this clone with a few counts. This rearrangement joins TRBV14 to TRBJ1-4, with 7 bases identical to TRBD1. The CDR3 has 19 residues. In germline, CDR1 is SGHDN, CDR2 FVKESK. Trimming at V came to 1 base and at J to 8 bases, leaving 19 bases not matched to a gene. CDR3 nucleotides: TGTGCCAGCAGCCAAGGGAGAACAGGAGGGGGCCGGGGACGAGAAAAACTGTTTTTT. Residues: CASSQGRTGGGRGREKLFF. Combining the CDR3 with reference TRBV14 and TRBJ1-4 gives the whole variable domain EAGVTQFPSHSVIEKGQTVTLRCDPISGHDNLYWYRRVMGKEIKFLLHFVKESKQDESGMPNNRFLAERTGGTYSTLKVQPAELEDSGVYFCASSQGRTGGGRGREKLFFGSGTQLSVL.

About this clone itself: The sample contains more than one DNA sequence encoding this CDR3. The chain has TRBV10-3 and TRBJ2-2; 10 bases agree with TRBD1. The CDR3 runs to 14 residues. CDR1 is ENHRY and CDR2 is SYGVKD in the germline V gene. V lost 9 bases and J lost 5; bases outside the gene matches: 6. CDR3 amino acids: CAISGTGVTGELFF. In DNA form, the CDR3 reads TGTGCCATTTCCGGGACAGGGGTGACCGGGGAGCTGTTTTTT.

This chain uses TRBV19 with TRBJ1-6; D is ambiguous. From germline, CDR1 is LNHDA and CDR2 SQIVND (reference sequence). The CDR3 runs 12 residues. With 1 base removed from V and 10 bases from J, the gap between germline ends came to 5 bases. DNA of the CDR3: TGTGCCAGTAGTATAGGAGGATCACCCCTCCACTTT. This codes for CASSIGGSPLHF. The complete variable domain, with remaining parts taken from reference TRBV19 and TRBJ1-6, reads DGGITQSPKYLFRKEGQNVTLSCEQNLNHDAMYWYRQDPGQGLRLIYYSQIVNDFQKGDIAEGYSVSREKKESFPLTVTSAQKNPTAFYLCASSIGGSPLHFGNGTRLTVT.

The chain employs TRBV5-1 and TRBJ2-3, with 13 bases aligning to TRBD2. The J segment lost 4 bases and the V segment lost 2 bases, leaving 4 bases of the junction unmatched. Per germline, CDR1 SGHRS and CDR2 YFSETQ. The CDR3 spans 16 residues. DNA of the CDR3: TGCGCCAGCAGCTTAGGACTAGCGGGGGTGGCAGATACGCAGTATTTT. It yields the protein CASSLGLAGVADTQYF. Based on the CDR3 plus reference TRBV5-1 and TRBJ2-3, the full variable domain is KAGVTQTPRYLIKTRGQQVTLSCSPISGHRSVSWYQQTPGQGLQFLFEYFSETQRNKGNFPGRFSGRQFSNSRSEMNVSTLELGDSALYLCASSLGLAGVADTQYFGPGTRLTVL.

The rearrangement links TRBV9 to TRBJ2-3; 7 bases line up with TRBD2. The germline CDR1 and CDR2 sequences are SGDLS and YYNGEE. The junction had 8 bases not matched to a gene; V was cut back by 4 bases and J by 0 bases. This CDR3 region has 16 residues. CDR3 nucleotide sequence: TGTGCCAGCAGCTACTCCGGGGGGATTAGCACAGATACGCAGTATTTT. Residues: CASSYSGGISTDTQYF.

DNA of the CDR3: TGTGCCAGCGATTCAGGATATAATCAGCCCCAGCATTTT. It yields the protein CASDSGYNQPQHF. The rearrangement joins TRBV2 to TRBJ1-5; no clear D gene. Trimming removed 8 bases at V and 4 bases at J, with 12 bases between. The germline V gene has CDR1 SNHLY and CDR2 FYNNEI. The CDR3 extends over 13 amino acids. Complete variable domain (other parts from reference TRBV2 and TRBJ1-5): EPEVTQTPSHQVTQMGQEVILRCVPISNHLYFYWYRQILGQKVEFLVSFYNNEISEKSEIFDDQFSVERPDGSNFTLKIRSTKLEDSAMYFCASDSGYNQPQHFGDGTRLSIL.

This chain links TRBV6-1 with TRBJ1-2, with D unclear. The V and J ends lost 10 bases and 4 bases respectively, with 10 bases between them. CDR1 is MNHNS and CDR2 is SASEGT in the germline V gene. The CDR3 is made up of 11 amino acids. For the CDR3, the DNA is TGTGCCACCTCCGCGGGCTATGGCTACACCTTC. It codes for CATSAGYGYTF.

This clone was found once. The chain recombines TRBV9 with TRBJ2-7, with 8 bases identical to TRBD1. CDR1 and CDR2 (germline): SGDLS, YYNGEE. The CDR3 covers 14 residues. V lost 3 bases, J lost 7 bases, and 9 bases stayed unmatched. The CDR3 sequence is CASSAQGALREQYF. The CDR3 nucleotides are TGTGCCAGCAGCGCGCAGGGGGCCTTGAGGGAGCAGTACTTC.

The chain has TRBV4-1 and TRBJ2-1, with D hard to call. Germline values: CDR1 MGHRA, CDR2 YSYEKL. Trimming shortened V by 2 bases and J by 4 bases, and 6 bases separated the two germline ends. This CDR3 comprises 13 residues. The CDR3 is CASSQQWYNEQFF. The CDR3, as DNA: TGCGCCAGCAGCCAACAATGGTACAATGAGCAGTTCTTC.

This chain uses TRBV19 with TRBJ1-1, with TRBD1 matching 9 bases. The CDR3 extends over 12 amino acids. Germline V CDR1 and CDR2: LNHDA, SQIVND (reference sequence). V gave up 6 bases and J gave up 9 bases; unmatched junction bases: 5. The CDR3 spells CASRGGQGQAFF. Here the CDR3 DNA reads TGTGCCAGTAGGGGGGGACAGGGCCAAGCTTTCTTT.

V and J are TRBV28 and TRBJ1-3; D ambiguous. The CDR3 covers 15 residues. V was shortened by 2 bases and J by 0 bases, with 8 bases between the two germline ends. Germline values: CDR1 MDHEN, CDR2 SYDVKM. CDR3 in DNA: TGTGCCAGCAGTTTAGGGGTGATCTCTGGAAACACCATATATTTT. It translates to CASSLGVISGNTIYF.

This chain links TRBV6-5 with TRBJ2-5, with D perhaps TRBD1 (6 bases). CDR3 length equals 15 residues. V lost 2 bases to trimming and J lost 5 bases, with 15 bases between them. Germline CDR1 and CDR2: MNHEY and SVGAGI. The CDR3 DNA is TGTGCCAGCAGTTACGGTTGGGCAGGGGACGAGACCCAGTACTTC. This translates into CASSYGWAGDETQYF.